This T cell receptor beta chain was obtained from a study of blood T cell repertoires in COVID-19. Background on the study: The study drew acute and convalescent COVID-19 samples from the United States, Italy and Spain.

Germline V gene lookup returns CDR1 SEHNR and CDR2 FQNEAQ (reference sequence). The CDR3 has 14 residues. With 7 bases clipped from V and 4 bases from J, the junction kept 8 bases outside the gene matches. Only in-frame clones appear in the TCRdb table, and some are missing; sequencing was by immunoSEQ multiplex PCR. Here the sample spans about 140,000 clones, more than 75% being singletons. Sequenced: peripheral blood. This receptor was taken from a man in his 60s with acute or convalescent COVID-19. The chain employs TRBV7-9 and TRBJ2-7; the match to TRBD1 covers 9 bases. This chain's CDR3 is CASTTVDRGYEQYF. CDR3 DNA sequence: TGTGCCAGCACAACCGTGGACAGGGGATACGAGCAGTACTTC.